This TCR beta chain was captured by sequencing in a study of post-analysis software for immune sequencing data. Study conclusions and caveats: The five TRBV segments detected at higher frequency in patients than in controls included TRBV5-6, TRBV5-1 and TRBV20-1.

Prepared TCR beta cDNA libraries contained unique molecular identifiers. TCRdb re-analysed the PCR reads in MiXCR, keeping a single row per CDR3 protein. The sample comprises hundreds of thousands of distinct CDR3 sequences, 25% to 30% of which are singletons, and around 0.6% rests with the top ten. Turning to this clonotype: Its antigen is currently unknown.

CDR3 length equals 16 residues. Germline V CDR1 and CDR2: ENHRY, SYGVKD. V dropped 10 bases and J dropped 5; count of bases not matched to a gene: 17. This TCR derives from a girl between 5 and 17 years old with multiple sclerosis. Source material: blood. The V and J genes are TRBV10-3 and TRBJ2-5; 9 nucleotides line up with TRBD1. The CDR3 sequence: CATLPWPGTGRETQYF. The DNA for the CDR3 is TGTGCCACCTTACCCTGGCCCGGGACAGGGAGGGAGACCCAGTACTTC.